This T cell receptor beta chain stems from a study of long-term antiretroviral therapy in people with HIV. The assay used was immunoSEQ (version v3.0), run at survey level. TCRdb keeps only in-frame clones here, not all; method: immunoSEQ multiplex PCR. Here the sample spans 24,000 or so clones, approximately 73% being singletons. Study results and caveats: Once patients were on ART, diversity went higher but still fell short of transplant donor controls.

This CDR3 has 15 residues. Looked up from germline, CDR1 is SNHLY and CDR2 is FYNNEI. Germline trimming cut 3 bases from V and 5 bases from J; bases unmatched to any gene: 7. About this clone: Its target is unknown.

This receptor was obtained from a woman aged 40 to 50 with HIV. The chain carries TRBV2 and TRBJ1-5; 7 bases map to TRBD1. This sample comprised unsorted PBMCs, obtained 0.5 years after starting antiretroviral therapy. In nucleotides, the CDR3 is TGTGCCAGCAGTGAGGGCAGGGGGAGGTATCAGCCCCAGCATTTT. Translation: CASSEGRGRYQPQHF.